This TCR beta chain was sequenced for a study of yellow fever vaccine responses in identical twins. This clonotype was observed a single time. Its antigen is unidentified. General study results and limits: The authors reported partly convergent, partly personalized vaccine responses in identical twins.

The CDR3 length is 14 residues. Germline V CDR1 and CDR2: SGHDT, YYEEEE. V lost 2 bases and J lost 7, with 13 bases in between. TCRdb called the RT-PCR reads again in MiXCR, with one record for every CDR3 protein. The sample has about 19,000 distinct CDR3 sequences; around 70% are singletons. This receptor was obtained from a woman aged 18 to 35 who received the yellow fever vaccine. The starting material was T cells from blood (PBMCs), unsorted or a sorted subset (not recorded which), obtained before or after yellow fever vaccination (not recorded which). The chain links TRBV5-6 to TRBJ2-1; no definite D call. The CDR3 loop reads CASSFESLGNEQFF. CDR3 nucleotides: TGTGCCAGCAGCTTCGAATCCTTGGGGAATGAGCAGTTCTTC.